Below, one T cell receptor (beta chain) is given with its context. The sample is drawn from a study of control samples from healthy donors and cancer patients. V lost 7 bases and J lost 6, with 15 bases in between. This CDR3 region has 13 residues. Germline CDR1 reads MDHEN; CDR2 reads SYDVKM. Produced via immunoSEQ multiplex PCR; TCRdb's table is partial and in-frame only. The sample carries roughly 400,000 clones, 75% to 95% recorded once. The material sequenced was PBMCs. The origin of this receptor is a man in his forties with head and neck cancer. The chain uses TRBV28 and TRBJ1-2, with D possibly matching TRBD1 (6 bases). This CDR3 reads CASTPPQGNGYTF. The CDR3 nucleotides are TGTGCCAGCACCCCCCCCCAGGGGAATGGCTACACCTTC.